This TCR beta chain is from a study of blood T cell repertoires in COVID-19 (dated by TCRdb to about 2020). Background on the whole study: Collaborator samples came from the United States, Italy and Spain and covered acute and convalescent phases of COVID-19. The material from the prospective study consisted of cDNA or gDNA derived from T cells, B-cell-depleted T cells, or PBMCs. Deeply sampled blood TCRbeta repertoires from subjects exposed to, actively infected with, or recovered from COVID-19 were included in the dataset. The repertoires were released in a freely available public database intended as a resource for research on the immune response to SARS-CoV-2. The samples were drawn from the first 160 participants of the ongoing ImmuneRACE study and from 1,254 subjects provided by 6 global collaborators. The sample metadata nearly always contained a de-identified subject ID, COVID-19 status, age in years and sex. Where available, HLA class I and class II types were obtained from metadata supplied by the sample provider rather than from assay-based typing. Overall results and qualifications from the work: Clinical and demographic metadata were provided uncurated, with the amount varying by source and participant.

TCRbeta CDR3 regions were amplified from genomic DNA by means of the immunoSEQ Assay, a bias-controlled multiplex PCR. The published analysis was carried out like this. Nucleated cell counts per sample were estimated from amplification of reference gene primers within the assay. To quantify the absolute abundance of each unique TCRbeta CDR3 rearrangement, sequence reads were collapsed and filtered. Productive Simpson clonality was computed per sample as the square root of Simpson's diversity index over productive rearrangements. TCRdb limited this immuneACCESS table to in-frame rearrangements with V and J called. A share of clones is missing; checked studies link under half to unresolved V genes, and the rest is unexplained. That table supplies the V and J calls and clone size; D and trimming were determined from the DNA. For this sample the table gives approximately 100,000 clones, of which roughly 92% were detected only once. The top ten clones comprise 5.7% of the sample.

The collaborating institutions used their own protocols to collect whole blood in K2EDTA tubes. For TCRbeta analysis, collaborators shipped samples as frozen whole blood, isolated PBMCs, or DNA extracted from either of those sample types. As regards this clone: It has no known antigen specificity. Base qualities are missing; no much larger clone stands one base away.

The receptor's source is a man between 65 and 79 years old with acute or convalescent COVID-19. Sequenced: peripheral blood.

The DNA reads as follows: TGTGCCACCCGGACAGAGACTTTTAATTCACCCCTCCACTTT. This codes for CATRTETFNSPLHF. The receptor chain draws on TRBV6-5 and TRBJ1-6; the D gene is perhaps TRBD1, from 6 matching bases. Looking up the germline V gene yields CDR1 MNHEY and CDR2 SVGAGI. The V and J ends are trimmed by 10 bases and 6 bases, leaving 16 bases between them. The CDR3 holds 14 amino acids from the cysteine to the phenylalanine. The CDR3 DNA has 42 bases and is translated from base 1.